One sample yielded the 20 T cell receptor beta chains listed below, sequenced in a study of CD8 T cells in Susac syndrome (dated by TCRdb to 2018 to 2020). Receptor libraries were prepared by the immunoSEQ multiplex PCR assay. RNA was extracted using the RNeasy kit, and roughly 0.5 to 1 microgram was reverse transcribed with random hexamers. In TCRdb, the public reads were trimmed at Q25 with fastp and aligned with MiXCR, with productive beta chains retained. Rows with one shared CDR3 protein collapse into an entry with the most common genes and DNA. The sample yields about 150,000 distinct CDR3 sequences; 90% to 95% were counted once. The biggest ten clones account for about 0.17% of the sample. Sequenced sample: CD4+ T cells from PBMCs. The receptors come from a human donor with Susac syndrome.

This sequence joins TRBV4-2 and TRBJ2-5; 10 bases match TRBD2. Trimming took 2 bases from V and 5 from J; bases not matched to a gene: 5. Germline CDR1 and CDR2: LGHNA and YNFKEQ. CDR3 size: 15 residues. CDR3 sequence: CASSQSGTSVETQYF. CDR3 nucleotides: TGTGCCAGCAGCCAATCTGGGACTAGCGTGGAGACCCAGTACTTC.

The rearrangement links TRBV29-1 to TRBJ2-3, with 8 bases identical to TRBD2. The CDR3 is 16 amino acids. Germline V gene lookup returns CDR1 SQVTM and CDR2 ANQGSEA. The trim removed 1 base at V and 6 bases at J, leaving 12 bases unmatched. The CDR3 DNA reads TGCAGCGTTGAAGGCTCTCGTCGGGTAGCGGGGGATACGCAGTATTTT. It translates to CSVEGSRRVAGDTQYF.

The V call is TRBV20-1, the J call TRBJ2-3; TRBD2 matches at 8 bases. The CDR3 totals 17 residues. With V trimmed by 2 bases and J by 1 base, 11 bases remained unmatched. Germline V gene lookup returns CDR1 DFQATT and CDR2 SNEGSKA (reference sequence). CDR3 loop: CSARKGGGGLRTDTQYF. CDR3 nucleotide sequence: TGCAGTGCTAGAAAGGGCGGCGGGGGGCTACGCACAGATACGCAGTATTTT.

CDR3 nucleotide sequence: TGTGCCAGCAGCTCTCCGGGACGGACGAACTATGGCTACACCTTC. It translates to CASSSPGRTNYGYTF. The V call is TRBV7-2, the J call TRBJ1-2; TRBD1 might be the D (5 bases). The CDR3 has 15 residues. Germline V gives CDR1 SGHTA, CDR2 FQGNSA. V was shortened by 4 bases and J by 2 bases, with 14 bases between the two germline ends.

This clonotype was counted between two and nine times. The CDR3 loop reads CASSLGTVYGYTF. For the CDR3, the DNA is TGTGCCAGCAGCTTGGGAACGGTCTATGGCTACACCTTC. The chain recombines TRBV5-4 with TRBJ1-2, with D unresolved. Germline V gene data show CDR1 as SGHNT and CDR2 as YYREEE (reference sequence). The CDR3 is 13 residues long. The ends were cut back, 0 bases at V and 4 bases at J, with 7 bases in the middle.

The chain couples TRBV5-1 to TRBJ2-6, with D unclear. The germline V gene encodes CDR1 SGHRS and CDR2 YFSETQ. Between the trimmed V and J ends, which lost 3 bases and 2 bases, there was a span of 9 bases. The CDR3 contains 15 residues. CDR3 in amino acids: CASSSELPGANVLTF. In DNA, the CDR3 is TGCGCCAGCAGCTCGGAGCTTCCTGGGGCCAACGTCCTGACTTTC.

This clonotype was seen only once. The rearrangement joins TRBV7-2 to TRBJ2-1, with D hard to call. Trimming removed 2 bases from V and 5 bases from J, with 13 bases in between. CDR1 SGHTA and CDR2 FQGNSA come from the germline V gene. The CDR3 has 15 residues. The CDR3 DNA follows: TGTGCCAGCAGCTTAACTTCCGGACCAAACAATGAGCAGTTCTTC. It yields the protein CASSLTSGPNNEQFF.

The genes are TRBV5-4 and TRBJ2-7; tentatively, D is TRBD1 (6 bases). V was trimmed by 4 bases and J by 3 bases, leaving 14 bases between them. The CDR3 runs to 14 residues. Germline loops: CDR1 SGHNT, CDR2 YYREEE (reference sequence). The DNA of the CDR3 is TGTGCCAGCAGCCCCAAGGACAGCCTCTACGAGCAGTACTTC. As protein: CASSPKDSLYEQYF. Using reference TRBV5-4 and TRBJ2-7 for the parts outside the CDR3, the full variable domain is ETGVTQSPTHLIKTRGQQVTLRCSSQSGHNTVSWYQQALGQGPQFIFQYYREEENGRGNFPPRFSGLQFPNYSSELNVNALELDDSALYLCASSPKDSLYEQYFGPGTRLTVT.

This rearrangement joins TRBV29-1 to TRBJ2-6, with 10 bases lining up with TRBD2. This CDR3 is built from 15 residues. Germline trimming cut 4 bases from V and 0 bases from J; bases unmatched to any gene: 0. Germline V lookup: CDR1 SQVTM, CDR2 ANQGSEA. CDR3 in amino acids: CSVVAGGSGANVLTF. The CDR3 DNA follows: TGCAGCGTTGTAGCGGGGGGCTCTGGGGCCAACGTCCTGACTTTC.

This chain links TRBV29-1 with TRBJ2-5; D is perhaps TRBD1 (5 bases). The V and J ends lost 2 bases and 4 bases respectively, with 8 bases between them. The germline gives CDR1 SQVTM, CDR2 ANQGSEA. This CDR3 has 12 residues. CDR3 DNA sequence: TGCAGCGTTGAATATACAGGAGAGACCCAGTACTTC. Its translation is CSVEYTGETQYF.

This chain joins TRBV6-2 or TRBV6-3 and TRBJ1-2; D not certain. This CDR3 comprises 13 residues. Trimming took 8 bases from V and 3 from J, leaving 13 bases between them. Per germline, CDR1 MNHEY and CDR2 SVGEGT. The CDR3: CASRRGLDYGYTF. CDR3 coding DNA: TGTGCCAGCCGGAGAGGGTTGGACTATGGCTACACCTTC.

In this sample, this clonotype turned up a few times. Here the CDR3 DNA reads TGTGCCAGCAGCTTGACTGACAATGAGCAGTTCTTC. Residues: CASSLTDNEQFF. This sequence joins TRBV5-4 and TRBJ2-1; D is undetermined. The CDR3 runs to 12 residues. Trimming pared 1 base from V and 5 bases from J, leaving 4 bases between. Germline loops: CDR1 SGHNT, CDR2 YYREEE (reference sequence).

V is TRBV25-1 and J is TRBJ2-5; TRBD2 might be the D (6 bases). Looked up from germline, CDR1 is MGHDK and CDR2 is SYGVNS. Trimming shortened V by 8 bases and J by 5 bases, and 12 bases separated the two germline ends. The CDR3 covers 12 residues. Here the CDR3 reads CASRTNGETQYF. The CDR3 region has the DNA TGTGCCAGCCGGACTAATGGGGAGACCCAGTACTTC.

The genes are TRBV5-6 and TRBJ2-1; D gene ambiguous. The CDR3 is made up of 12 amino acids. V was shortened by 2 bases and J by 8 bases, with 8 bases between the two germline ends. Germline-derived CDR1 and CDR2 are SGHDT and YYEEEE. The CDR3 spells CASSFTRDEQFF. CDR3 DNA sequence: TGTGCCAGCAGCTTTACAAGAGATGAGCAGTTCTTC.

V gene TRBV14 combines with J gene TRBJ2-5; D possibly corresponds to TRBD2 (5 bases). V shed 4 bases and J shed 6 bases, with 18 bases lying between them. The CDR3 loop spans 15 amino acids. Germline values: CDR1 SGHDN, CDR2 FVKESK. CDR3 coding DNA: TGTGCCAGCAGCCCTACTTATCAATGGAGGAAGACCCAGTACTTC. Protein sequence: CASSPTYQWRKTQYF.

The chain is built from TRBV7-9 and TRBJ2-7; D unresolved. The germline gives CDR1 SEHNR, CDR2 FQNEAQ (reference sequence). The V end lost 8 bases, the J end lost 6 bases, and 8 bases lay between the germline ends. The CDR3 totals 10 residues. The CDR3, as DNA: TGTGCCAGCGGGCCAGGCGAGCAGTACTTC. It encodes CASGPGEQYF.

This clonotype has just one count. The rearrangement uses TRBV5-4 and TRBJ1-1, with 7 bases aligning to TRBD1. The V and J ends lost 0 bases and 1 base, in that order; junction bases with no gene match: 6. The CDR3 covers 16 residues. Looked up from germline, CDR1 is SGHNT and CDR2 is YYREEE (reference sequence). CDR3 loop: CASSLGQGRGNTEAFF. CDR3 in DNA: TGTGCCAGCAGCTTGGGACAGGGCCGCGGGAACACTGAAGCTTTCTTT.

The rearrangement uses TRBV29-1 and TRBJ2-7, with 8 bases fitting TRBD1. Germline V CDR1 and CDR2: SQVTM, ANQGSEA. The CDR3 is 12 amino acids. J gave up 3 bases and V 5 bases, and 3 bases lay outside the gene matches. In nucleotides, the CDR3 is TGCAGCGTTCGGACAGGGAACTACGAGCAGTACTTC. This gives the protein CSVRTGNYEQYF.

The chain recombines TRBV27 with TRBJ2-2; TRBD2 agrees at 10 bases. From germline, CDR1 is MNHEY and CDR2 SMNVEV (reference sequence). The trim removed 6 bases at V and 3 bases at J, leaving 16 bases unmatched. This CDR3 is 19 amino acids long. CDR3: CASRHFTLASGGDTGELFF. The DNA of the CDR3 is TGTGCCAGCAGACACTTTACCTTGGCTAGCGGGGGAGACACCGGGGAGCTGTTTTTT.

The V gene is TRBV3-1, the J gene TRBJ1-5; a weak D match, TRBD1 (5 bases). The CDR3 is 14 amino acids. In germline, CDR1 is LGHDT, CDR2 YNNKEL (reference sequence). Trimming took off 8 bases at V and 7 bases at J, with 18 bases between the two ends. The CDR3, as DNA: TGTGCCAGCTCCCGCGGAGGGGATCGACAGCCCCAGCATTTT. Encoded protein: CASSRGGDRQPQHF.